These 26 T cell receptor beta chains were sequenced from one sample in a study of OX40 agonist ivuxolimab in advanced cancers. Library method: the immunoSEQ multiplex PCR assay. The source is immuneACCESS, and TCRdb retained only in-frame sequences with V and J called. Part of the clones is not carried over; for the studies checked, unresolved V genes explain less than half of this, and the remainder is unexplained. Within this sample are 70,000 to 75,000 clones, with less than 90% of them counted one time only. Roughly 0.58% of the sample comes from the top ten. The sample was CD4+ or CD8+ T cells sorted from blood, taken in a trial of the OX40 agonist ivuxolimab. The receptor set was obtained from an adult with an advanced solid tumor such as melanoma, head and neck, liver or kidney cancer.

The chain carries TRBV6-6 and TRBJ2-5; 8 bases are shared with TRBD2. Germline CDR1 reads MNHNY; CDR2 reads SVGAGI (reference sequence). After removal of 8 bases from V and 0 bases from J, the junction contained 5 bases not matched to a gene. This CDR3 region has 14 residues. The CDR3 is CASGIAGHQETQYF. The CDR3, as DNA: TGTGCCAGCGGCATAGCGGGGCACCAAGAGACCCAGTACTTC.

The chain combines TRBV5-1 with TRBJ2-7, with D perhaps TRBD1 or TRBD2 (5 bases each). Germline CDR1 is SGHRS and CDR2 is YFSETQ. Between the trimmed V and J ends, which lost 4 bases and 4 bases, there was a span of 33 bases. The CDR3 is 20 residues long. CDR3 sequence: CASSHKYSPSPGPPPYEQYF. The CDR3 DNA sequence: TGCGCCAGCAGCCACAAATACAGCCCCTCCCCGGGACCGCCACCTTACGAGCAGTACTTC.

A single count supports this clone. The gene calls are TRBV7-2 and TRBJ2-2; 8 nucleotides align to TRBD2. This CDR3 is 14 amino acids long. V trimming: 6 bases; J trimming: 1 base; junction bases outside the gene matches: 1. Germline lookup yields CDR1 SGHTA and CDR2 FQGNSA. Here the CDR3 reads CASRREGNTGELFF. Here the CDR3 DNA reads TGTGCCAGCAGACGGGAGGGGAACACCGGGGAGCTGTTTTTT.

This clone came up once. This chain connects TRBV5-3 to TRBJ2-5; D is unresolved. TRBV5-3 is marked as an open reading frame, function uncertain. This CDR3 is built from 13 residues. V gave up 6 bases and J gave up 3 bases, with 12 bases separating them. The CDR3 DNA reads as TGTGCCAGAACTAAGGGAAGCGAAGAGACCCAGTACTTC. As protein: CARTKGSEETQYF.

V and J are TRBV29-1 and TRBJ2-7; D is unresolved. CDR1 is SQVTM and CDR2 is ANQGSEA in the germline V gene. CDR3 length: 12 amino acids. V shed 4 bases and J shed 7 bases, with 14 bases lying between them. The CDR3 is CSVGGGVGEQYF. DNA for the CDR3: TGCAGCGTTGGTGGTGGAGTGGGGGAGCAGTACTTC.

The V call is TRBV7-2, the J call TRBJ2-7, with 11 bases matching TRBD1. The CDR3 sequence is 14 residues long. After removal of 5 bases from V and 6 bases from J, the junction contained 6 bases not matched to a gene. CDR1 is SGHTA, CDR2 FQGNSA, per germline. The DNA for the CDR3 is TGTGCCAGCAGCACCGGGACAGGGGGTCGCGAGCAGTACTTC. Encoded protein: CASSTGTGGREQYF.

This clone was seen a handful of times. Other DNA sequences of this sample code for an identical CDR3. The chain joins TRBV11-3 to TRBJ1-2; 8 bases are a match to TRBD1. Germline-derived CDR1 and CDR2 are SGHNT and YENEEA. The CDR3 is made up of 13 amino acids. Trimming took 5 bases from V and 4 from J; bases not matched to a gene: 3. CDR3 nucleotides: TGTGCCAGCAGCAGTGACAGGGGCTATGGCTACACCTTC. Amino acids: CASSSDRGYGYTF. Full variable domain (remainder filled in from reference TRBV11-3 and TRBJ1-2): EAGVVQSPRYKIIEKKQPVAFWCNPISGHNTLYWYLQNLGQGPELLIRYENEEAVDDSQLPKDRFSAERLKGVDSTLKIQPAELGDSAVYLCASSSDRGYGYTFGSGTRLTVV.

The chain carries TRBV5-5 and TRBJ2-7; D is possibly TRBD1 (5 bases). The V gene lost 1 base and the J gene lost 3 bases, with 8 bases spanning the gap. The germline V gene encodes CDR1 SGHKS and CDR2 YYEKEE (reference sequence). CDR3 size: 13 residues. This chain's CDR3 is CASSLRGNYEQYF. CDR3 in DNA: TGTGCCAGCAGCTTGAGGGGCAACTACGAGCAGTACTTC.

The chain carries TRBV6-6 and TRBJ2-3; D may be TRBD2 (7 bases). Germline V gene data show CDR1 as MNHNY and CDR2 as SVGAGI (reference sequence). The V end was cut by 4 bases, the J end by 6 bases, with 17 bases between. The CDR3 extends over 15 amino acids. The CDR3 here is CASSSSEGGRDTQYF. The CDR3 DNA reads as TGTGCCAGCAGTTCTTCAGAGGGGGGGAGGGATACGCAGTATTTT.

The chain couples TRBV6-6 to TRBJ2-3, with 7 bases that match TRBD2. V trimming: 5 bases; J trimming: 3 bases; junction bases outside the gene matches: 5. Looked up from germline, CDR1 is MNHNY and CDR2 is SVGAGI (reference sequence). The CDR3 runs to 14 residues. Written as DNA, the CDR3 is TGTGCCAGCAGTCCCTTACTAGCGACAGATACGCAGTATTTT. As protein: CASSPLLATDTQYF.

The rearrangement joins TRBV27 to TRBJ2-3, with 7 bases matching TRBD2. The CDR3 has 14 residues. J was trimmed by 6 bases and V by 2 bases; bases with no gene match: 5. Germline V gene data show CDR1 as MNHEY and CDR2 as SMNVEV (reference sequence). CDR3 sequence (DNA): TGTGCCAGCAGTTTAAATCCTAGCGGCGATACGCAGTATTTT. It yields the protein CASSLNPSGDTQYF.

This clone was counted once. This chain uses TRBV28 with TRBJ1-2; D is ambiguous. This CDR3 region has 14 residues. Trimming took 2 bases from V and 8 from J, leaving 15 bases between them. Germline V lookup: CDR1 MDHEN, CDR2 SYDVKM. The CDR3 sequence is CASSLTGTSRGYTF. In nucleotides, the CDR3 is TGTGCCAGCAGTTTAACTGGAACCTCTAGAGGCTACACCTTC.

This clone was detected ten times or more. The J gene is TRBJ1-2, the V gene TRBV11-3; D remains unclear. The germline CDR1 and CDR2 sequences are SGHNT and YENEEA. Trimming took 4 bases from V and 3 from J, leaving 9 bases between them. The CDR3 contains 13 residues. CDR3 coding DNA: TGTGCCAGCAGCTGGCCTCGGGACTATGGCTACACCTTC. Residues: CASSWPRDYGYTF.

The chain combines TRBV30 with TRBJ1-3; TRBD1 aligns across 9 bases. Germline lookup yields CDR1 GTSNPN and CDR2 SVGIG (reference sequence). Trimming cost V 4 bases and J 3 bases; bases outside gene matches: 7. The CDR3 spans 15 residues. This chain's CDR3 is CAWKGQGQGGNTIYF. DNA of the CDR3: TGTGCCTGGAAGGGACAGGGACAGGGTGGAAACACCATATATTTT. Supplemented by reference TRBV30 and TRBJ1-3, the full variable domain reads SQTIHQWPATLVQPVGSPLSLECTVEGTSNPNLYWYRQAAGRGLQLLFYSVGIGQISSEVPQNLSASRPQDRQFILSSKKLLLSDSGFYLCAWKGQGQGGNTIYFGEGSWLTVV.

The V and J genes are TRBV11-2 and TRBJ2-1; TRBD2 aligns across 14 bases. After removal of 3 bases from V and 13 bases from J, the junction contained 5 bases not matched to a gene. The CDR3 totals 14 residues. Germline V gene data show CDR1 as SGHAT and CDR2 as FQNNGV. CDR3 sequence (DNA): TGTGCCAGCAGCTTCGGGACTAGCGGGAGCGACCAGTTCTTC. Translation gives CASSFGTSGSDQFF.

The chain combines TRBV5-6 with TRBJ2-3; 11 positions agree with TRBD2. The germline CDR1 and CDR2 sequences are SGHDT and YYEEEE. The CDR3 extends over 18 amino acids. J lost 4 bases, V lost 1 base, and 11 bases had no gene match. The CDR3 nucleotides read TGTGCCAGCAGCTTGATAGCGGGAGGGCCCGGGGCCGCAGATACGCAGTATTTT. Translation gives CASSLIAGGPGAADTQYF.

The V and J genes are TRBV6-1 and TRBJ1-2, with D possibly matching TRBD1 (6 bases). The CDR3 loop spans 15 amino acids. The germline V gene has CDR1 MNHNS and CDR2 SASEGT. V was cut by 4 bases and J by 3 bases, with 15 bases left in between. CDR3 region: CASSALSGGYYGYTF. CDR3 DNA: TGTGCCAGCAGTGCACTCTCCGGGGGCTACTATGGCTACACCTTC.

The CDR3 nucleotides are TGTGCCAGCTCACCACGCCTCTTACTGAGCGGGAGTGGTCTTGAGCAGTTCTTC. Amino acid sequence: CASSPRLLLSGSGLEQFF. The chain couples TRBV18 to TRBJ2-1; TRBD2 matches 8 bases. Per germline, CDR1 KGHSH and CDR2 LQKENI. With 1 base clipped from V and 9 bases from J, the junction kept 17 bases outside the gene matches. The CDR3 spans 18 residues.

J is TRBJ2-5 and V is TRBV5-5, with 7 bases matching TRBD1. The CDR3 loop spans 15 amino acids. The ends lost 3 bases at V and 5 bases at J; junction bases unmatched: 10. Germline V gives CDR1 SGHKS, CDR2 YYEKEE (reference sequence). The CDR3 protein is CASSSWTGQRETQYF. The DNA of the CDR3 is TGTGCCAGCAGCTCGTGGACAGGTCAGAGGGAGACCCAGTACTTC. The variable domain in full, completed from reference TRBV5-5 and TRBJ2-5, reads DAGVTQSPTHLIKTRGQQVTLRCSPISGHKSVSWYQQVLGQGPQFIFQYYEKEERGRGNFPDRFSARQFPNYSSELNVNALLLGDSALYLCASSSWTGQRETQYFGPGTRLLVL.

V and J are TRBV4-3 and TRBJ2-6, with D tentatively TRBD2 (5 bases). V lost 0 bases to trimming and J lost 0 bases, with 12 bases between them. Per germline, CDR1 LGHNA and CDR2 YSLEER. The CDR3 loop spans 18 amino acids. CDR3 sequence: CASSQEASSRSGANVLTF. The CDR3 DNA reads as TGCGCCAGCAGCCAAGAAGCTAGCAGCCGCTCTGGGGCCAACGTCCTGACTTTC.

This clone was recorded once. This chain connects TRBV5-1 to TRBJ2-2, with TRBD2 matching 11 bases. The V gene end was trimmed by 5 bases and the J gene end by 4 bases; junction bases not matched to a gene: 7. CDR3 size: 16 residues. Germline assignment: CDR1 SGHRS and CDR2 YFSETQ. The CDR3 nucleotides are TGCGCCAGCAGGCCTACTAGCGGGAGTGGCACCGGGGAGCTGTTTTTT. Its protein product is CASRPTSGSGTGELFF. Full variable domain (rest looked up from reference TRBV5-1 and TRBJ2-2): KAGVTQTPRYLIKTRGQQVTLSCSPISGHRSVSWYQQTPGQGLQFLFEYFSETQRNKGNFPGRFSGRQFSNSRSEMNVSTLELGDSALYLCASRPTSGSGTGELFFGEGSRLTVL.

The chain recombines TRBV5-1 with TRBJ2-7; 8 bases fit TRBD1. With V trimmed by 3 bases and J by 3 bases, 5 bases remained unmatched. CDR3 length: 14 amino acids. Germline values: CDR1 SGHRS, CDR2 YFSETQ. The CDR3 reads CASSSGQGFYEQYF. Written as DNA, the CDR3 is TGCGCCAGCAGCTCAGGACAGGGTTTCTACGAGCAGTACTTC. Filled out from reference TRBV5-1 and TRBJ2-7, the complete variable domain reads KAGVTQTPRYLIKTRGQQVTLSCSPISGHRSVSWYQQTPGQGLQFLFEYFSETQRNKGNFPGRFSGRQFSNSRSEMNVSTLELGDSALYLCASSSGQGFYEQYFGPGTRLTVT.

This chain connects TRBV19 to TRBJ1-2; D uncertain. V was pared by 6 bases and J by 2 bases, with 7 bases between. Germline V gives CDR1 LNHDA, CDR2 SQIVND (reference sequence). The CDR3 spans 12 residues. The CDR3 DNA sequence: TGTGCCAGTAGCTCAAGGAACTATGGCTACACCTTC. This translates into CASSSRNYGYTF. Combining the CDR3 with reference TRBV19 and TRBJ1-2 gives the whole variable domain DGGITQSPKYLFRKEGQNVTLSCEQNLNHDAMYWYRQDPGQGLRLIYYSQIVNDFQKGDIAEGYSVSREKKESFPLTVTSAQKNPTAFYLCASSSRNYGYTFGSGTRLTVV.

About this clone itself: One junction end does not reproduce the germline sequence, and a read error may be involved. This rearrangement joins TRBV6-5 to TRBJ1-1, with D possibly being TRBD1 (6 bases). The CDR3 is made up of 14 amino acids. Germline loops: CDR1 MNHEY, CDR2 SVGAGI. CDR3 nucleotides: TGTGCCAGCAGCCCAACCCAGGGGAACCCTGAAGCTTTCTTT. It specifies CASSPTQGNPEAFF.

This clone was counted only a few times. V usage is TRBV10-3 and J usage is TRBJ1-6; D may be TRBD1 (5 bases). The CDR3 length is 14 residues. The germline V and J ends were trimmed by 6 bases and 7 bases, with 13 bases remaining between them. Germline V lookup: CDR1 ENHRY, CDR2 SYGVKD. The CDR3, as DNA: TGTGCCATCAGGGAGGGGAAGACGAATTCACCCCTCCACTTT. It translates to CAIREGKTNSPLHF.

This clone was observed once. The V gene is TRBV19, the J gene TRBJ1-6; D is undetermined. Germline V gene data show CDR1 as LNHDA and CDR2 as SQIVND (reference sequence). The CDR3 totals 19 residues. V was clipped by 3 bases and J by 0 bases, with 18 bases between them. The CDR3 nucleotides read TGTGCCAGTAGTATTGGCCCGGCCCTTCCAGGCTCCTATAATTCACCCCTCCACTTT. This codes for CASSIGPALPGSYNSPLHF. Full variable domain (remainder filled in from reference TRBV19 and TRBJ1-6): DGGITQSPKYLFRKEGQNVTLSCEQNLNHDAMYWYRQDPGQGLRLIYYSQIVNDFQKGDIAEGYSVSREKKESFPLTVTSAQKNPTAFYLCASSIGPALPGSYNSPLHFGNGTRLTVT.